A single T cell receptor beta chain is shown here with its context. Its antigen has not been determined. No quality values exist for individual bases; no much larger clone is one base distant. From cysteine to phenylalanine, the CDR3 is 14 amino acids long. The DNA shown is the 42-base CDR3, in frame from base 1. The germline V end is reduced by 3 bases and the J end by 4 bases; junction bases left unmatched: 5. CDR1 SQVTM and CDR2 ANQGSEA are derived from the germline V gene. The data originate from a study of blood T cell repertoires in COVID-19 (dated by TCRdb to 2019 to 2021). Study-level background: Samples from collaborators originated in the United States, Italy and Spain and spanned both the acute and convalescent phases of COVID-19. The prospective study material was composed of cDNA or gDNA derived from T cells, B-cell-depleted T cells, or PBMCs. Subjects who had been exposed to COVID-19, were actively infected with it, or had recovered from it provided the deeply sampled blood TCRbeta repertoires that made up the dataset. The samples were drawn from two sources: the first 160 participants of the ongoing ImmuneRACE study, and fewer than 1,500 subjects contributed by 6 global collaborators. Where HLA class I and class II types were available, the types were taken from metadata supplied by the sample provider, not from assay-based typing. Nearly every sample came with metadata listing a de-identified subject ID, COVID-19 status, age in years and sex. The repertoires were released in a freely available public database meant as a resource for research on the immune response to SARS-CoV-2.

Broad study findings and their caveats: The quantity of clinical and demographic metadata differed by source and by participant and was supplied without curation.

Samples from volunteer blood donors who had recovered from COVID-19 were contributed by a second Seattle source. Whole blood was collected in K2EDTA tubes by collaborating institutions according to the institutions' own protocols. For TCRbeta analysis, collaborators shipped samples in one of three forms: frozen whole blood, isolated PBMCs, or DNA extracted from either of those sample types. TCRbeta CDR3 regions were amplified from genomic DNA using the immunoSEQ Assay, a bias-controlled multiplex PCR. The authors' analysis ran thus. The number of nucleated cells in each sample was estimated by amplification of reference gene primers within the assay. Sequence reads were collapsed and filtered to measure the absolute abundance of every unique TCRbeta CDR3 rearrangement. For each sample, productive Simpson clonality was calculated as the square root of Simpson's diversity index over productive rearrangements. Imported from immuneACCESS, the table was reduced by TCRdb to in-frame sequences with V and J called. These copies leave out some clones; in studies compared against another copy, an unresolved V gene accounts for under half, and the cause of the remainder is not known. Clone size and the V and J calls come from that table; the DNA yielded D and trimming. The sample records about 220,000 clones, about 85% of which are singletons. About 3% of the sample comes from the top ten.

This chain is built from TRBV29-1 and TRBJ2-2, with 7 middle bases fitting TRBD2. The material sequenced was peripheral blood. The sequence came from a man over 45 who had recovered from COVID-19. The CDR3 corresponds to CSVEGGEGTGELFF. The nucleotide sequence reads TGCAGCGTTGAGGGCGGGGAGGGCACCGGGGAGCTGTTTTTT.